The clone carrying this T cell receptor beta chain occurred a few times. The antigen is undetermined. The method was immunoSEQ multiplex PCR; TCRdb's version includes in-frame clones alone and lacks a portion of them. The data contain 13,000 to 15,000 clones, more than 45% of them singletons. The sample is drawn from a study of cytotoxic CD8 clonotypes in ibrutinib-treated CLL. Study context: For this cohort, patients were about a dozen relapsed/refractory and around 16 treatment-naive, while roughly 17 were IGHV unmutated. Averaging across samples gave approximately 270,000 productive templates and about 94,000 productive rearrangements.

Study-level findings and limits: Starting clonality was above that of age-matched healthy donors and tracked circulating CD8+ T-cell counts. Clonality went up at the time of ibrutinib response, stayed stable in sustained remission, and later dropped back toward its baseline level at progression.

The CDR3 consists of 13 residues. The sample was PBMCs, taken at a 24-month disease-progression time point, from a patient treated with ibrutinib. The clonotype comes from a human donor with chronic lymphocytic leukemia. This chain connects TRBV21-1 to TRBJ2-7. TRBV21-1 is shown as a pseudogene. The DNA of the CDR3 is TGTGCCCGACCCAGATTTGGGGAAAAGGAGCAGTACTTC. Translating it yields CARPRFGEKEQYF.